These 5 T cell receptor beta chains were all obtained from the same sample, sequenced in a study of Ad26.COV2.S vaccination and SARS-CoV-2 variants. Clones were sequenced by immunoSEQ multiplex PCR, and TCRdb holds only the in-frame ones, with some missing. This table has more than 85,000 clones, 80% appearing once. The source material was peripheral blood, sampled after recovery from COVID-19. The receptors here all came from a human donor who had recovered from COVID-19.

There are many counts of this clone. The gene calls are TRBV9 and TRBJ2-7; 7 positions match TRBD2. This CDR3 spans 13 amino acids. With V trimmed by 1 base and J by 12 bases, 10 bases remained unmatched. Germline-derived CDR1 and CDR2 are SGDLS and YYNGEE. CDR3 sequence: CASSVRDYGLVYF. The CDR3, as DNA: TGTGCCAGCAGCGTACGGGACTACGGTTTGGTGTACTTC.

CDR3 nucleotides: TGTGCCAGCAGCCAAGTCCGGGGGCTCAGGTACAATGAGCAGTTCTTC. It yields the protein CASSQVRGLRYNEQFF. The chain recombines TRBV14 with TRBJ2-1; D is tentatively TRBD1 or TRBD2 (6 bases each). The germline gives CDR1 SGHDN, CDR2 FVKESK. CDR3 size: 16 residues. Trimming pared 1 base from V and 4 bases from J, leaving 14 bases between.

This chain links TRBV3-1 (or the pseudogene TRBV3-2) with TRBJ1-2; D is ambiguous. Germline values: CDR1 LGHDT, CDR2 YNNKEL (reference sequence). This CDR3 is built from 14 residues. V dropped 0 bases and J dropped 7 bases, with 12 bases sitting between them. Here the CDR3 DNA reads TGTGCCAGCAGCCAAGATTCCCTGACACGTGGCTACACCTTC. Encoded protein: CASSQDSLTRGYTF.

CDR3: CASSTRTSGGAGTDTQYF. The DNA for the CDR3 is TGTGCCAGCAGCACCCGGACTAGCGGGGGGGCCGGCACAGATACGCAGTATTTT. The chain has TRBV9 and TRBJ2-3; the match to TRBD2 covers 15 bases. CDR1 SGDLS and CDR2 YYNGEE come from the germline V gene. V trimming: 4 bases; J trimming: 1 base; junction bases outside the gene matches: 7. The CDR3 sequence is 18 residues long.

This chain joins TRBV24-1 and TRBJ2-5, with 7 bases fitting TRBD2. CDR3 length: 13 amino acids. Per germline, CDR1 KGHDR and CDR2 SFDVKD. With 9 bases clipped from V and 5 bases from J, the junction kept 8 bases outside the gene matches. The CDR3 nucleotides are TGTGCCACCCGGGGCGGGGGAAGGGAGACCCAGTACTTC. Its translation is CATRGGGRETQYF.